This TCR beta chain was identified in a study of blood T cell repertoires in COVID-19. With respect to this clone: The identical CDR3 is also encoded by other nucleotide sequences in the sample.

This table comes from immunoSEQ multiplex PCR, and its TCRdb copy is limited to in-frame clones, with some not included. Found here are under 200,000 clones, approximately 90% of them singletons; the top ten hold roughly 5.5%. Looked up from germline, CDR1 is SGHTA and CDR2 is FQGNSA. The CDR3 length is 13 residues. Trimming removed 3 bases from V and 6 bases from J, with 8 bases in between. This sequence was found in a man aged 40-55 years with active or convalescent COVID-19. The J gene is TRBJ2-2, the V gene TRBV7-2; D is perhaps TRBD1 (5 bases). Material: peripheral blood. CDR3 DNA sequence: TGTGCCAGCAGCTTCCAAGGGGCCGGGGAGCTGTTTTTT. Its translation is CASSFQGAGELFF.